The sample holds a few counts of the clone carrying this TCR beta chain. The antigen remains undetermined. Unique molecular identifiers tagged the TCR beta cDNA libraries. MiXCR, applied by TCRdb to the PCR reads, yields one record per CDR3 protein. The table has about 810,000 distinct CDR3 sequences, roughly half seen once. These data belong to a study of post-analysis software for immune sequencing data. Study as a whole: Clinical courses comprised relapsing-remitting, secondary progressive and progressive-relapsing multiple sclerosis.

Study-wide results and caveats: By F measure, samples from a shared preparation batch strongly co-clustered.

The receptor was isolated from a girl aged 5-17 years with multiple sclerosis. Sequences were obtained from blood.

In DNA form, the CDR3 reads TGCGCCAGCAGTCCTCGACTAGCGGGGTCCTACGAGCAGTACTTC. Translation: CASSPRLAGSYEQYF. J is TRBJ2-7 and V is TRBV5-1, with 11 positions matching TRBD2. This CDR3 region has 15 residues. Germline assignment: CDR1 SGHRS and CDR2 YFSETQ. The V gene end was trimmed by 5 bases and the J gene end by 1 base; junction bases not matched to a gene: 5.